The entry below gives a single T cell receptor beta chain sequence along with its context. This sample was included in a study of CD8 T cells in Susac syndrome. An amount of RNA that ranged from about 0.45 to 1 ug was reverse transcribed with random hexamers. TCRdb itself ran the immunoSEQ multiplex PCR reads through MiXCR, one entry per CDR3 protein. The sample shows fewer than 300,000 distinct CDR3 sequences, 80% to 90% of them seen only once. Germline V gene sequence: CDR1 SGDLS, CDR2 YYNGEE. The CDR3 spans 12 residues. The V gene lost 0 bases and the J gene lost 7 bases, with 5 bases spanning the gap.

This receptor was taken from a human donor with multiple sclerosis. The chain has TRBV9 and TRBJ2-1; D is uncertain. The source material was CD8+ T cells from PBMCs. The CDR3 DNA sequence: TGTGCCAGCAGCGTAGGCCGGAATGAGCAGTTCTTC. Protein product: CASSVGRNEQFF.